The present entry profiles one T cell receptor beta chain with its context. This entry is derived from a study of shared clonotypes between healthy human individuals. Deep-level running was used for the assay. The assay was immunoSEQ multiplex PCR, and TCRdb's table has in-frame clones only and misses some. The repertoire holds 2.3 million or so clones, with more than 80% as singletons. Sequencing was done on a sample of naive CD4+ T cells from PBMCs. The subset is: CD45RA+ positively selected. This clonotype was obtained from a man aged 18 to 35 in good health. Some clones in this sample may be carry-over from other donors' samples.

CDR3 sequence: CASSLGVGPGSEAFF. CDR3 bases: TGCGCCAGCAGCTTGGGTGTGGGCCCGGGGTCGGAAGCTTTCTTT. This chain links TRBV5-1 with TRBJ1-1, with D uncertain. Germline V gene lookup returns CDR1 SGHRS and CDR2 YFSETQ. There are 15 residues in the CDR3. Deletions cut 0 bases from V and 8 bases from J, with 17 bases between. Complete variable domain (other parts from reference TRBV5-1 and TRBJ1-1): KAGVTQTPRYLIKTRGQQVTLSCSPISGHRSVSWYQQTPGQGLQFLFEYFSETQRNKGNFPGRFSGRQFSNSRSEMNVSTLELGDSALYLCASSLGVGPGSEAFFGQGTRLTVV.